This TCR beta chain was observed in a study of T cells expressing NK-cell markers. TCRdb reprocessed the 5' RACE reads; each CDR3 protein has one entry and no DNA is given. Its table lists roughly 280,000 distinct CDR3 sequences. The CDR3 sequence is 13 residues long. Germline V gives CDR1 LGHNA, CDR2 YSLEER. The sequencing input was blood T cells: a sorted CD56 or NKG2C T cell subset, CD4+ or CD8+ T cells, or bulk PBMC T cells (not recorded which). The TCR was taken from a man aged 18 to 35 in good health. The rearrangement joins TRBV4-3 to TRBJ2-7. Here the CDR3 reads CASSRVFGQEQYF.